The clone carrying this T cell receptor (beta chain) was observed a few times. Its antigen is not known. TCRdb redid the calling of the reads with MiXCR, one entry per CDR3 protein. The repertoire holds about 920,000 distinct CDR3 sequences, with approximately 32% as singletons. V lost 3 bases, J lost 3 bases, and 20 bases lay in between. This CDR3 comprises 17 residues. Germline CDR1 is SGHTA and CDR2 is FQGTGA. The data belong to a study of T cell repertoires in cytomegalovirus infection. Study-wide context: Based on public TCR beta signatures, there were indications of CMV infection and of a matching HLA type. Whole-study results and caveats: Across the ex vivo response, the dominant clonotypes were HLA-C-restricted CMV-specific TCR beta clonotypes.

The rearrangement joins TRBV7-3 to TRBJ1-1; D is possibly TRBD1 (6 bases). This TCR was recovered from a human donor in good health (CMV status not recorded). Some clones in this sample may be carry-over from other donors' samples. The source was cultured CD8+ T cells from PBMCs, collected from culture after CMV antigen stimulation. The chain's CDR3 is CASSFLGQGRADTEAFF. For the CDR3, the DNA is TGTGCCAGCAGCTTTCTGGGGCAGGGGAGGGCGGACACTGAAGCTTTCTTT.